The clone carrying this T cell receptor (beta chain) was counted a few times. What it binds is unknown. This sample was taken from a study of somatic mutations in cytotoxic T cells in rheumatoid arthritis. Whole-study context: The authors flow-sorted some V beta antibody-stained T-cell populations at nearly 100% purity, including V beta1+ cells that they sequenced for TCRB.

The CDR3 runs 14 residues. J was trimmed by 7 bases and V by 5 bases; bases with no gene match: 6. The germline CDR1 and CDR2 sequences are MNHEY and SMNVEV (reference sequence). Data came from immunoSEQ multiplex PCR; TCRdb stores just in-frame clones and leaves some out. The table shows some 7,400 clones, with 60% occurring only once. Of the blood donors acting as healthy controls, around 55% were female, and their median age was around 50 years (range roughly 20-80). The study's findings and limits: TRBV07 appeared slightly underrepresented in the rheumatoid arthritis patients. That finding was not adjusted to account for multiple comparisons.

The origin of this receptor is a woman in her thirties or forties in good health. The sample taken for sequencing was CD8+ T cells sorted from blood. The genes are TRBV27 and TRBJ2-2; TRBD2 matches 8 bases. The CDR3 bases are TGTGCCAGCAGTAGTAGCGGGAACCACGGGGAGCTGTTTTTT. The encoded protein is CASSSSGNHGELFF.